Listed here are 31 T cell receptor beta chains from one sample, sequenced in a study of early T cells in non-severe SARS-CoV-2 infection. MiXCR, run by TCRdb on the 5' RACE reads, gives a single entry per CDR3 protein. The data contain some 30,000 distinct CDR3 sequences, around 5% of them singletons. The sequenced sample was whole blood. The receptors were sampled from an adult who was a healthcare worker with PCR-confirmed SARS-CoV-2 infection or an uninfected control (not recorded which).

This clonotype was seen just once. The chain joins TRBV5-4 to TRBJ2-1; 8 bases match TRBD2. The germline gives CDR1 SGHNT, CDR2 YYREEE (reference sequence). V lost 2 bases, J lost 0 bases, and 1 base stayed unmatched. CDR3 length equals 15 residues. Here the CDR3 DNA reads TGTGCCAGCAGCTTCGGGACTAGCTCCTACAATGAGCAGTTCTTC. Protein product: CASSFGTSSYNEQFF. Combining the CDR3 with reference TRBV5-4 and TRBJ2-1 gives the whole variable domain ETGVTQSPTHLIKTRGQQVTLRCSSQSGHNTVSWYQQALGQGPQFIFQYYREEENGRGNFPPRFSGLQFPNYSSELNVNALELDDSALYLCASSFGTSSYNEQFFGPGTRLTVL.

This clonotype has a count of ten or more. V gene TRBV10-2 combines with J gene TRBJ2-7, with D possibly matching TRBD1 (5 bases). The CDR3 loop spans 16 amino acids. V was trimmed by 0 bases and J by 4 bases, leaving 16 bases between them. Germline V CDR1 and CDR2: WSHSY, SAAADI. The CDR3, as DNA: TGCGCCAGCAGTGAGTCGATAGGGGTACCGCGGTACGAGCAGTACTTC. The encoded protein is CASSESIGVPRYEQYF.

The chain is built from TRBV11-1 and TRBJ2-1; perhaps TRBD1 as D (6 bases). The V end was cut by 5 bases, the J end by 6 bases, with 17 bases between. The CDR3 sequence is 15 residues long. CDR1 is SGHAT, CDR2 FQDESV, per germline (reference sequence). The CDR3 region is CASSQRQGRGNEQFF. Written as DNA, the CDR3 is TGTGCCAGCAGCCAGAGGCAGGGGCGCGGCAATGAGCAGTTCTTC.

This clonotype was detected ten times or more. The chain links TRBV5-4 to TRBJ2-2; D is possibly TRBD1 or TRBD2 (5 bases each). The V gene lost 2 bases and the J gene lost 5 bases, with 16 bases spanning the gap. The CDR3 sequence is 16 residues long. Germline CDR1 is SGHNT and CDR2 is YYREEE (reference sequence). The DNA of the CDR3 is TGTGCCAGCAGCTTCTGGGAGACAGCAGGAACCGGGGAGCTGTTTTTT. Protein: CASSFWETAGTGELFF.

This clonotype has a count of ten or more. The gene calls are TRBV19 and TRBJ2-7; 8 bases align to TRBD1. CDR3 length: 15 amino acids. J lost 5 bases, V lost 8 bases, and 14 bases had no gene match. Germline V CDR1 and CDR2: LNHDA, SQIVND (reference sequence). The CDR3 nucleotides are TGTGCCAGTCGCCAGGGGCAGGGGGCGCTGGACGAGCAGTACTTC. Translating it yields CASRQGQGALDEQYF.

This clonotype is classed as medium-sized. This chain links TRBV3-1 with TRBJ2-1; D might be TRBD2 (6 bases). The CDR3 runs 16 residues. The germline V gene encodes CDR1 LGHDT and CDR2 YNNKEL (reference sequence). V lost 7 bases, J lost 6 bases, and 22 bases lay in between. DNA of the CDR3: TGTGCCAGCAAGAGAGGGACTGACGGTGATCCCAATGAGCAGTTCTTC. Protein product: CASKRGTDGDPNEQFF.

The genes are TRBV29-1 and TRBJ2-7; a possible D gene is TRBD1 (5 bases). The CDR3 sequence is 11 residues long. Trimming removed 4 bases at V and 2 bases at J, with 6 bases between. Germline V gives CDR1 SQVTM, CDR2 ANQGSEA. The CDR3 sequence: CSVARAYEQYF. In DNA form, the CDR3 reads TGCAGCGTTGCCAGGGCCTACGAGCAGTACTTC.

This clonotype was counted ten times or more. The gene calls are TRBV7-9 and TRBJ1-5, with D tentatively TRBD1 (5 bases). Trimming removed 2 bases from V and 3 bases from J, with 11 bases in between. The CDR3 totals 15 residues. Germline lookup yields CDR1 SEHNR and CDR2 FQNEAQ (reference sequence). CDR3 protein: CASSLNSGNNQPQHF. The CDR3 nucleotides read TGTGCCAGCAGCTTAAACTCAGGGAACAATCAGCCCCAGCATTTT.

This clonotype was seen many times. CDR3 coding DNA: TGCAGCGTTGGAGGTCGGCAGGGGGCGCGGAACACCTTC. Encoded protein: CSVGGRQGARNTF. The rearrangement uses TRBV29-1 and TRBJ1-2, with 8 bases aligning to TRBD1. J gave up 12 bases and V 4 bases, and 13 bases lay outside the gene matches. Germline CDR1 SQVTM, CDR2 ANQGSEA. The CDR3 has 13 amino acids.

This clonotype was seen many times. CDR3 loop: CASSPSGFPTDTQYF. Written as DNA, the CDR3 is TGTGCCAGCAGCCCTAGCGGTTTTCCCACAGATACGCAGTATTTT. The chain has TRBV7-9 and TRBJ2-3, with 7 positions matching TRBD2. CDR3 length equals 15 residues. The V gene's germline CDR1 is SEHNR and CDR2 FQNEAQ (reference sequence). The V and J ends lost 5 bases and 2 bases, in that order; junction bases with no gene match: 7.

Many counts were recorded for this clonotype. The gene calls are TRBV7-9 and TRBJ1-5; maybe TRBD1 (6 bases). The CDR3 is 14 amino acids. Germline values: CDR1 SEHNR, CDR2 FQNEAQ (reference sequence). The V and J ends lost 3 bases and 5 bases respectively, with 11 bases between them. For the CDR3, the DNA is TGTGCCAGCAGCTTGGGGCAGGGGTATCAGCCCCAGCATTTT. Protein sequence: CASSLGQGYQPQHF.

In this sample, this clonotype turned up many times. Here the CDR3 DNA reads TGCAGTGCTAGAGATCTGAGGGAAAGCACAGATACGCAGTATTTT. Its protein product is CSARDLRESTDTQYF. This chain joins TRBV20-1 and TRBJ2-3, with D maybe TRBD2 (5 bases). The CDR3 spans 15 residues. Trimming pared 0 bases from V and 0 bases from J, leaving 10 bases between. Germline values: CDR1 DFQATT, CDR2 SNEGSKA (reference sequence).

This sequence joins TRBV18 and TRBJ2-1, with 8 bases aligning to TRBD2. The CDR3 consists of 15 residues. V gave up 3 bases and J gave up 5 bases; unmatched junction bases: 6. Germline V lookup: CDR1 KGHSH, CDR2 LQKENI. CDR3 in amino acids: CASSPLRGVNNEQFF. The CDR3 bases are TGTGCCAGCTCACCTCTGCGGGGGGTCAACAATGAGCAGTTCTTC.

This clonotype was observed many times. The J gene is TRBJ1-4, the V gene TRBV5-1; maybe TRBD1 (6 bases). Deletions cut 7 bases from V and 3 bases from J, with 16 bases between. The CDR3 has 15 amino acids. Per germline, CDR1 SGHRS and CDR2 YFSETQ. CDR3 in amino acids: CASQPGDTANEKLFF. The DNA of the CDR3 is TGCGCCAGCCAGCCCGGGGACACAGCTAATGAAAAACTGTTTTTT.

This clonotype showed up many times. The DNA of the CDR3 is TGTGCCAGCCTTTCCAGGGATACCTACGAGCAGTACTTC. Its protein product is CASLSRDTYEQYF. The rearrangement joins TRBV19 to TRBJ2-7, with a weak D call TRBD1 (5 bases). CDR1 LNHDA and CDR2 SQIVND come from the germline V gene (reference sequence). The CDR3 sequence is 13 residues long. The germline V and J ends were trimmed by 9 bases and 2 bases, with 14 bases remaining between them. Together with reference TRBV19 and TRBJ2-7, the CDR3 gives the full variable domain: DGGITQSPKYLFRKEGQNVTLSCEQNLNHDAMYWYRQDPGQGLRLIYYSQIVNDFQKGDIAEGYSVSREKKESFPLTVTSAQKNPTAFYLCASLSRDTYEQYFGPGTRLTVT.

Many counts were recorded for this clonotype. The chain has TRBV18 and TRBJ2-3; D is unresolved. This CDR3 is built from 13 residues. V gave up 2 bases and J gave up 2 bases, with 5 bases separating them. Looked up from germline, CDR1 is KGHSH and CDR2 is LQKENI. DNA for the CDR3: TGTGCCAGCTCACCATCTCTCACAGATACGCAGTATTTT. Encoded protein: CASSPSLTDTQYF.

This clonotype came up many times. The chain recombines TRBV19 with TRBJ2-1, with D tentatively TRBD2 (5 bases). Germline-derived CDR1 and CDR2 are LNHDA and SQIVND (reference sequence). The CDR3 has 12 amino acids. The ends were cut back, 10 bases at V and 5 bases at J, with 12 bases in the middle. The CDR3 region is CATWTGNNEQFF. The CDR3 coding sequence is TGTGCCACGTGGACTGGAAACAATGAGCAGTTCTTC.

This clonotype has ten or more counts. V is TRBV27 and J is TRBJ2-7, with unresolved D. CDR1 and CDR2 from the germline V gene are MNHEY and SMNVEV (reference sequence). V gave up 3 bases and J gave up 2 bases, with 8 bases separating them. CDR3 length equals 13 residues. CDR3 nucleotide sequence: TGTGCCAGCAGTTTGTCGTCGGCCTACGAGCAGTACTTC. This sequence encodes CASSLSSAYEQYF.

The gene calls are TRBV7-3 and TRBJ2-2, with D unclear. The CDR3 runs to 12 residues. Trimming left V 5 bases short and J 5 bases short, with 6 bases between. Germline CDR1 and CDR2: SGHTA and FQGTGA. In nucleotides, the CDR3 is TGTGCCAGCAGCGCGAGTACCGGGGAGCTGTTTTTT. Its translation is CASSASTGELFF.

The J gene is TRBJ2-7, the V gene TRBV19, with D possibly being TRBD1 or TRBD2 (5 bases each). Trimming shortened V by 4 bases and J by 5 bases, and 12 bases separated the two germline ends. This CDR3 is 13 amino acids long. Looked up from germline, CDR1 is LNHDA and CDR2 is SQIVND (reference sequence). This CDR3 is CASSRGSIHEQYF. As DNA, the CDR3 is TGTGCCAGTAGTAGGGGGAGTATCCACGAGCAGTACTTC.

This clonotype has a count of ten or more. The rearrangement links TRBV18 to TRBJ1-1, with D unresolved. The CDR3 has 13 amino acids. Trimming shortened V by 6 bases and J by 1 base, and 9 bases separated the two germline ends. Germline-derived CDR1 and CDR2 are KGHSH and LQKENI. CDR3 sequence reads: CASSRKGNTEAFF. The DNA of the CDR3 is TGTGCCAGCTCCCGAAAGGGGAACACTGAAGCTTTCTTT.

This clonotype was found many times. The rearrangement links TRBV12-3 or TRBV12-4 to TRBJ2-1; either TRBD1 or TRBD2 may fit D (5 bases each). This CDR3 spans 15 amino acids. Trimming took 5 bases from V and 0 from J, leaving 11 bases between them. CDR3 DNA: TGTGCCAGCAGTGGGACCGAGAGCTCCTACAATGAGCAGTTCTTC. Encoded protein: CASSGTESSYNEQFF.

This clonotype was observed many times. The J gene is TRBJ2-7, the V gene TRBV5-3; TRBD1 matches 7 bases. TRBV5-3 is an ORF, with its function uncertain. This CDR3 is 16 amino acids long. V lost 3 bases, J lost 2 bases, and 11 bases stayed unmatched. The CDR3: CARSSGQEQATYEQYF. DNA for the CDR3: TGTGCCAGAAGCTCTGGACAGGAGCAAGCTACCTACGAGCAGTACTTC.

The chain links TRBV2 to TRBJ2-1; D gene unclear. Germline V gives CDR1 SNHLY, CDR2 FYNNEI. Between the trimmed V and J ends, which lost 4 bases and 4 bases, there was a span of 11 bases. CDR3 size: 14 residues. CDR3 sequence: CASSVLQTYNEQFF. The CDR3 region has the DNA TGTGCCAGCAGTGTACTACAGACTTACAATGAGCAGTTCTTC.

This clonotype was seen at least ten times. V is TRBV7-2 and J is TRBJ2-3; D call uncertain. Germline V CDR1 and CDR2: SGHTA, FQGNSA. Trimming took off 4 bases at V and 4 bases at J, with 6 bases between the two ends. The CDR3 is 12 amino acids. In DNA form, the CDR3 reads TGTGCCAGCAGCTCGGTGGCAGATACGCAGTATTTT. It encodes CASSSVADTQYF.

This clonotype was observed at least ten times. This chain connects TRBV7-2 to TRBJ1-6; 8 positions agree with TRBD1. CDR3 length: 14 residues. Germline CDR1 SGHTA, CDR2 FQGNSA. J gave up 5 bases and V 5 bases, and 2 bases lay outside the gene matches. The CDR3 spells CASSRTGHNSPLHF. CDR3 DNA sequence: TGTGCCAGCAGCCGGACAGGGCATAATTCACCCCTCCACTTT. Complete variable domain (other parts from reference TRBV7-2 and TRBJ1-6): GAGVSQSPSNKVTEKGKDVELRCDPISGHTALYWYRQSLGQGLEFLIYFQGNSAPDKSGLPSDRFSAERTGGSVSTLTIQRTQQEDSAVYLCASSRTGHNSPLHFGNGTRLTVT.

The chain links TRBV15 to TRBJ1-5, with 9 bases matching TRBD1. Germline V CDR1 and CDR2: LNHNV, YYDKDF (reference sequence). With 3 bases clipped from V and 9 bases from J, the junction kept 12 bases outside the gene matches. The CDR3 extends over 16 amino acids. This CDR3 reads CATSSHRDRDRRPQHF. CDR3 coding DNA: TGTGCCACCAGCAGCCACCGGGACAGGGATCGTCGGCCCCAGCATTTT.

This clonotype came up many times. The chain recombines TRBV27 with TRBJ1-2, with TRBD1 identical over 9 bases. V lost 2 bases and J lost 10; bases outside the gene matches: 14. Germline V CDR1 and CDR2: MNHEY, SMNVEV (reference sequence). The CDR3 length is 16 residues. For the CDR3, the DNA is TGTGCCAGCAGTTTAAGTCCCGGGACAGGGATGCAGGACTACACCTTC. Translation: CASSLSPGTGMQDYTF.

This clonotype was seen ten or more times. The genes are TRBV18 and TRBJ2-7; D could derive from TRBD1 or TRBD2 (5 bases each). The CDR3 runs 15 residues. CDR1 KGHSH and CDR2 LQKENI come from the germline V gene. Trimming cost V 3 bases and J 1 base, with 13 bases left between them. The CDR3 coding sequence is TGTGCCAGCTCACCGGGGACCGGGAATTCCTACGAGCAGTACTTC. This encodes CASSPGTGNSYEQYF.

There are many counts of this clonotype. The CDR3 DNA follows: TGCAGCGTTGAAACGGGGAGCTCCTACGAGCAGTACTTC. The encoded protein is CSVETGSSYEQYF. The V gene is TRBV29-1, the J gene TRBJ2-7; a weak D match, TRBD2 (5 bases). The CDR3 consists of 13 residues. V was trimmed by 2 bases and J by 0 bases, leaving 8 bases between them. CDR1 is SQVTM, CDR2 ANQGSEA, per germline.

Ten or more counts support this clonotype. The chain links TRBV3-1 to TRBJ1-5; D gene ambiguous. Germline CDR1 reads LGHDT; CDR2 reads YNNKEL (reference sequence). CDR3 size: 12 residues. V shed 0 bases and J shed 5 bases, with 2 bases lying between them. The CDR3 sequence: CASSQEDQPQHF. The CDR3 coding sequence is TGTGCCAGCAGCCAAGAAGATCAGCCCCAGCATTTT.